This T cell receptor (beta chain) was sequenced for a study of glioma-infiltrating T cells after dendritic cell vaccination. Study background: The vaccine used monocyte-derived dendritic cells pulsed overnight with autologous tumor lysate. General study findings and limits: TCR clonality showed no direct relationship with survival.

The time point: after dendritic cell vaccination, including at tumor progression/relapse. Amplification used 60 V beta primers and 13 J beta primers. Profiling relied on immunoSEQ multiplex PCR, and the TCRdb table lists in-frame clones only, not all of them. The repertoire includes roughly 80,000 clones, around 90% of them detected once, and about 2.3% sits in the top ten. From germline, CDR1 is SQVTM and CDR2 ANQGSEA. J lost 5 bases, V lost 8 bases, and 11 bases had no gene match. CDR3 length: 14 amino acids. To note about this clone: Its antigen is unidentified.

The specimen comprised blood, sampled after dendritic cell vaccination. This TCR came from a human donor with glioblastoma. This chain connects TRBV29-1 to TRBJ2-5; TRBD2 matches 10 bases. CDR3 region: CSKLSGGASETQYF. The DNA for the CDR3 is TGCAGCAAATTAAGCGGGGGGGCCTCGGAGACCCAGTACTTC.